The clone carrying this T cell receptor beta chain was seen more than once but under ten times. This record comes from a study of blood T cell repertoires in COVID-19. Overall study: Two consecutive negative NP/OP PCR tests, clearance, or resolved symptoms defined Cohort 3 recovery. PBMCs, B-cell-depleted T cells, or T cells were the source of the cDNA or gDNA that made up the material. COVID-19 samples collected from the United States, Italy and Spain covered acute and convalescent phases.

Generated by immunoSEQ multiplex PCR, the TCRdb table keeps only in-frame clones and is missing some. The sample contains about 170,000 clones, 79% of which appear only once. Clinical history as reported by participants underpinned cohort assignment. The germline gives CDR1 SGHTA, CDR2 FQGTGA. The CDR3 loop spans 14 amino acids. V was cut by 5 bases and J by 1 base, with 11 bases left in between. Sequencing was performed on PBMCs or T cells enriched from blood (not recorded which). The genes are TRBV7-3 and TRBJ1-1; a possible D gene is TRBD1 (6 bases). The sequence was obtained from a woman in her seventies in a cohort exposed to, infected with or recovered from COVID-19 (not recorded which). CDR3 nucleotide sequence: TGTGCCAGCAGCCGGGACAATCGGAACACTGAAGCTTTCTTT. Amino acids: CASSRDNRNTEAFF.